This record looks at one T cell receptor (beta chain) sequence and its context. The antigen remains undetermined. Method: immunoSEQ multiplex PCR; TCRdb's copy keeps in-frame clones and lacks some. Here the sample spans roughly 98,000 clones, roughly 85% being singletons. This sample was included in a study of cytomegalovirus exposure and HLA in healthy donors. Study context: Both the roughly 120 validation repertoires and the approximately 620 first-cohort repertoires used the same platform, as reported by a later analysis. Study-level results: Testing in vitro showed three CMV-associated chains specific for CMV antigens. It was reportedly the case that the classifier diagnosed cytomegalovirus status with high specificity and sensitivity. Among TCR beta chains, those listed as cytomegalovirus-associated numbered around 180.

This CDR3 is 15 amino acids long. Germline-derived CDR1 and CDR2 are MNHEY and SMNVEV (reference sequence). V was clipped by 4 bases and J by 0 bases, with 10 bases between them. Sequenced: PBMCs. The sequence came from a woman aged 25 to 39 in good health and CMV-seronegative. This rearrangement joins TRBV27 to TRBJ2-1; D is undetermined. The CDR3 DNA reads as TGTGCCAGCAGTTCTCCTGGAGACTCCTACAATGAGCAGTTCTTC. Encoded protein: CASSSPGDSYNEQFF.